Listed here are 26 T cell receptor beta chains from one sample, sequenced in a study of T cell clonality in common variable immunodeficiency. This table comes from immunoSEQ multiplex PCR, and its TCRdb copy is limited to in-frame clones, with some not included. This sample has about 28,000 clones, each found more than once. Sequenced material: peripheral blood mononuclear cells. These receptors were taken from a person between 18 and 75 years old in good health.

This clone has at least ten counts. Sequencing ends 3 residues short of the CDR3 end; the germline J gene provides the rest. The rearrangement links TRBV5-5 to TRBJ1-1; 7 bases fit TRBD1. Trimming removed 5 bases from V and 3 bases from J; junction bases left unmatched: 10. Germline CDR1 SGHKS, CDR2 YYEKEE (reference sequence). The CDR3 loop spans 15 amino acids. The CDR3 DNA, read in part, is TGTGCCAGCAGGTTGATGACAGGGTGGGACACTGAA. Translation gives CASRLMTGWDTE. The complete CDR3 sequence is CASRLMTGWDTEAFF.

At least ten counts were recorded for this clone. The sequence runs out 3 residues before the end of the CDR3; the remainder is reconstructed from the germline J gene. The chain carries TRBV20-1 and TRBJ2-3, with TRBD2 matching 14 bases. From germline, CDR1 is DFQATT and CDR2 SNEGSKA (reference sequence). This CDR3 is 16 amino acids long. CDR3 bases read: TGCAGTGCGGGGTTTGGGACTAGCGGGGGTAGGGAGACG. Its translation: CSAGFGTSGGRET. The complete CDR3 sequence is CSAGFGTSGGRETQYF.

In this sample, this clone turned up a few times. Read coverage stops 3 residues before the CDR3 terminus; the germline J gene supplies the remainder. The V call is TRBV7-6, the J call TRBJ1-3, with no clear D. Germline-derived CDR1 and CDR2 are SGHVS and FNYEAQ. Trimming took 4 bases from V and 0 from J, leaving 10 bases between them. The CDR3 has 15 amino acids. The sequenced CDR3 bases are TGTGCCAGCAGCTCAACGGGGAGCTCTGGAAACACC. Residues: CASSSTGSSGNT. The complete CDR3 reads CASSSTGSSGNTIYF.

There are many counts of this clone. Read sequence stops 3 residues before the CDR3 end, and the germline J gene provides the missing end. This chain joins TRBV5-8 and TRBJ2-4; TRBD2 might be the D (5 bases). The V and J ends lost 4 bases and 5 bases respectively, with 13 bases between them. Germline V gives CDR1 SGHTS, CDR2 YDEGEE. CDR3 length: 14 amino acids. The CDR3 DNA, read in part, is TGTGCCAGCAGCCACACAGTGAGGGAAAACATT. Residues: CASSHTVRENI. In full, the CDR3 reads CASSHTVRENIQYF.

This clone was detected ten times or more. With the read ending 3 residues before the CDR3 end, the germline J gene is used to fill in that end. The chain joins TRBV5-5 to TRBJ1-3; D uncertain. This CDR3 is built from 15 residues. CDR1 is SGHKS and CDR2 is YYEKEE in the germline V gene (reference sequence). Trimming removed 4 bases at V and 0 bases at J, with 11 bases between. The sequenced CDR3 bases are TGTGCCAGCAGCCCTGGGCCGAGCTCTGGAAACACC. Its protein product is CASSPGPSSGNT. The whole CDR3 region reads CASSPGPSSGNTIYF.

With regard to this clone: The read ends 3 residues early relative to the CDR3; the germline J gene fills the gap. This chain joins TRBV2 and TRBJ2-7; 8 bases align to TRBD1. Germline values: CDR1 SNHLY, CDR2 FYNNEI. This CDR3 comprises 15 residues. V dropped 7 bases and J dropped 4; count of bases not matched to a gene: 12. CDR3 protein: CASILSGGDLYEQYF. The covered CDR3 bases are TGTGCCAGCATCCTCTCAGGGGGCGACCTTTACGAG.

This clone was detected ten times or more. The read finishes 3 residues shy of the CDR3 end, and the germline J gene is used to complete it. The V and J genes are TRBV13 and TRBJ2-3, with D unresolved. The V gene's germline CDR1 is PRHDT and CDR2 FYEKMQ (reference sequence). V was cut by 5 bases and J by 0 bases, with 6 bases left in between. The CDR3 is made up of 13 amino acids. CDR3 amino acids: CASSSYSTDTQYF. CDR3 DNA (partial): TGTGCCAGCAGCAGCTACAGCACAGATACG.

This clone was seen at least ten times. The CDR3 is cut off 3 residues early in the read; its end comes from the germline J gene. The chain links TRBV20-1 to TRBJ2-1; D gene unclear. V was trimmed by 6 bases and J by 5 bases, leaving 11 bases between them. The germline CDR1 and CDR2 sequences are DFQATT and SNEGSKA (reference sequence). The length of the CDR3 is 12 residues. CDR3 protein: CSAPTLDNEQFF. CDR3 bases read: TGCAGTGCACCCACTCTTGACAATGAG.

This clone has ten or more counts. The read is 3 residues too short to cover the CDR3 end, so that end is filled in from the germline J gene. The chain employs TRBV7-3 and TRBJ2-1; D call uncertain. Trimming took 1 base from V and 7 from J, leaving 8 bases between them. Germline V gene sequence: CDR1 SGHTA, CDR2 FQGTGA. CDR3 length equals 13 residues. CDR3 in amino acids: CASSLSSGNEQFF. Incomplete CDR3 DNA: TGTGCCAGCAGCTTAAGTTCCGGGAATGAG.

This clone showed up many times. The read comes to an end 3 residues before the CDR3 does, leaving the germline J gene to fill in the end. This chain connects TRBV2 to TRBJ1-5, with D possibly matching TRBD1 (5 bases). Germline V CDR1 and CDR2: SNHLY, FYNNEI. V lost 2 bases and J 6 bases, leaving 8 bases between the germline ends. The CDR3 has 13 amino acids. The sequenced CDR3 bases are TGTGCCAGCAGTGAATGGGGCGGTCAGCCC. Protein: CASSEWGGQP. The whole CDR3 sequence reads CASSEWGGQPQHF.

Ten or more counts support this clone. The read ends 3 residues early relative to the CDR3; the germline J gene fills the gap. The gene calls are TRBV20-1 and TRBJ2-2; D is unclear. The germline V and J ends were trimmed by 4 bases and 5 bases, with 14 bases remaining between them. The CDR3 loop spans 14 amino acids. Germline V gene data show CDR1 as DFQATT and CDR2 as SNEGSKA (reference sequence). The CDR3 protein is CSATLRTSTGELFF. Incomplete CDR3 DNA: TGCAGTGCTACGCTCAGAACCAGTACCGGGGAG.

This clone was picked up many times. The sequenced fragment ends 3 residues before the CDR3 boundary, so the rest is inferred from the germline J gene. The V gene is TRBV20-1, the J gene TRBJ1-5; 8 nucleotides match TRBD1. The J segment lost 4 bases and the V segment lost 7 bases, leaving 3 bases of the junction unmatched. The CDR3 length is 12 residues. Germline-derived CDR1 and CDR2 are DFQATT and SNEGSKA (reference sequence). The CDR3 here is CSVRTGNQPQHF. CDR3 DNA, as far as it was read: TGCAGTGTCCGGACAGGGAATCAGCCC.

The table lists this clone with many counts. CDR3 DNA, as far as it was read: TGTGCCACGAGCAGGGTCGGCTATGGC. It codes for CATSRVGYG. The full CDR3 reads CATSRVGYGYTF. The gene calls are TRBV30 and TRBJ1-2; weak D call: TRBD1 (5 bases). Read data end 3 residues before the CDR3 end; the end is taken from the germline J gene. Per germline, CDR1 GTSNPN and CDR2 SVGIG (reference sequence). This CDR3 is built from 12 residues. Trimming took off 8 bases at V and 4 bases at J, with 14 bases between the two ends.

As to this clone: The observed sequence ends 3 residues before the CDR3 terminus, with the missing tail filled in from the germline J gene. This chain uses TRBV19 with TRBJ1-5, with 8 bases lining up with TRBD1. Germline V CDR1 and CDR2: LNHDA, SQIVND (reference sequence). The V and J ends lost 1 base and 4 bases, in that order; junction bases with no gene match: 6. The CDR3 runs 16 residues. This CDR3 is CASSIGPRTGNQPQHF. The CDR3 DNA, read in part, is TGTGCCAGTAGTATAGGCCCCCGGACAGGGAATCAGCCC.

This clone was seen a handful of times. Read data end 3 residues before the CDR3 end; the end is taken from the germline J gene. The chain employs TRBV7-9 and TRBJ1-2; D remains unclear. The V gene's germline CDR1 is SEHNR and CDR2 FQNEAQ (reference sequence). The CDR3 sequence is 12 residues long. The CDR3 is CASSLERSTYTF. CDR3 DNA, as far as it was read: TGTGCCAGCAGCTTAGAGCGGTCTACC. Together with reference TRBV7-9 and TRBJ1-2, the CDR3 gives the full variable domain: DTGVSQNPRHKITKRGQNVTFRCDPISEHNRLYWYRQTLGQGPEFLTYFQNEAQLEKSRLLSDRFSAERPKGSFSTLEIQRTEQGDSAMYLCASSLERSTYTFGSGTRLTVV.

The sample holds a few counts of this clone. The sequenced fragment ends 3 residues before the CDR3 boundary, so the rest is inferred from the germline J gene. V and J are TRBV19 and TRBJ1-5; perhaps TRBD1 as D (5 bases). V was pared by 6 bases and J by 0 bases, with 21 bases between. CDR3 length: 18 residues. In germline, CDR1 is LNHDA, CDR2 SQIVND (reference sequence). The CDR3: CASRDQGGRKYSNQPQHF. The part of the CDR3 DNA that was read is TGTGCCAGTAGAGATCAGGGAGGGAGGAAATATAGCAATCAGCCC.

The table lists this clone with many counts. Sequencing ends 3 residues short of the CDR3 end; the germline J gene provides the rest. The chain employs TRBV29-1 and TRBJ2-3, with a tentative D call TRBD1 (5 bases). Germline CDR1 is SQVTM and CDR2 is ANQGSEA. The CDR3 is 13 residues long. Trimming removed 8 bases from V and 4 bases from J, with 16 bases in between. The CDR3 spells CSLWAGPPDTQYF. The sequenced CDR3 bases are TGCAGCCTCTGGGCAGGGCCCCCAGATACG.

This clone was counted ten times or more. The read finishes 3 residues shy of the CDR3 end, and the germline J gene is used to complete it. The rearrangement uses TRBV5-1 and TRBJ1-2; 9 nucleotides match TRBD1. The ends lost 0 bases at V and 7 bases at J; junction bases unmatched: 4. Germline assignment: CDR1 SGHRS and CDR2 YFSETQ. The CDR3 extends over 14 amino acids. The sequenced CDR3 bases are TGCGCCAGCAGCTTGGGGGGACAGGGTAGTGGC. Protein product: CASSLGGQGSG. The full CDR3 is CASSLGGQGSGYTF.

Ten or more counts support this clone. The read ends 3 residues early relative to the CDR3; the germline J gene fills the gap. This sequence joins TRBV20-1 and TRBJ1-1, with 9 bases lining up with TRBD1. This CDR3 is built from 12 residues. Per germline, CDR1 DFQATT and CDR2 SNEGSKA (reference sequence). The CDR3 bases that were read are TGCAGTGCTGATCCCGGGACAGGGGAA. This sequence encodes CSADPGTGE. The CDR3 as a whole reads CSADPGTGEAFF.

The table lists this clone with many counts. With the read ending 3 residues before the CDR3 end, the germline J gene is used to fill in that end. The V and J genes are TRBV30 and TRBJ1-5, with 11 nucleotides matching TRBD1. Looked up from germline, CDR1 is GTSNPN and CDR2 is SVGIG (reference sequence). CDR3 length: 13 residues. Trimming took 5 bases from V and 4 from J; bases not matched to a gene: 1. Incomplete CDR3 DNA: TGTGCCTGGGGACAGGGGGCGAATCAGCCC. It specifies CAWGQGANQP. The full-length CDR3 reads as CAWGQGANQPQHF. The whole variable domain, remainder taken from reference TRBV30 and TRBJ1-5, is SQTIHQWPATLVQPVGSPLSLECTVEGTSNPNLYWYRQAAGRGLQLLFYSVGIGQISSEVPQNLSASRPQDRQFILSSKKLLLSDSGFYLCAWGQGANQPQHFGDGTRLSIL.

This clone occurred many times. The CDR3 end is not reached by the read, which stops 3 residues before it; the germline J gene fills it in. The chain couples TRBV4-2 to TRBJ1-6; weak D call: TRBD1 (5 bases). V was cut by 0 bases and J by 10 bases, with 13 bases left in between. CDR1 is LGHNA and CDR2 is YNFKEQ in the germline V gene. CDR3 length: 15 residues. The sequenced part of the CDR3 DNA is TGTGCCAGCAGCCAAGATGCCAGGGTCGAATCACCC. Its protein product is CASSQDARVESP. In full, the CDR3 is CASSQDARVESPLHF.

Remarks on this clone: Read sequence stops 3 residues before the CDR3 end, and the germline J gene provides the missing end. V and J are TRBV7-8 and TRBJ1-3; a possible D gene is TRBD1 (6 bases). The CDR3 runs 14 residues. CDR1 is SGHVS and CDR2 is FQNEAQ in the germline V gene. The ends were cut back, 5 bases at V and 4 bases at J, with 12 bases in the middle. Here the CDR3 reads CASSQRGYGNTIYF. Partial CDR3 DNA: TGTGCCAGCAGCCAGAGGGGGTACGGAAACACC.

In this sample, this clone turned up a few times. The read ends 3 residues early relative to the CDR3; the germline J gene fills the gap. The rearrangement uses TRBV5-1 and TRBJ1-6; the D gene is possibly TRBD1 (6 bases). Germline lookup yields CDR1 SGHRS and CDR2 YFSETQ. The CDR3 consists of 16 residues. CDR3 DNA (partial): TGCGCCAGCCGACCAACTTACAGGGCTATTGGAGGAACC. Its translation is CASRPTYRAIGGT. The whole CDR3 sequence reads CASRPTYRAIGGTLHF.

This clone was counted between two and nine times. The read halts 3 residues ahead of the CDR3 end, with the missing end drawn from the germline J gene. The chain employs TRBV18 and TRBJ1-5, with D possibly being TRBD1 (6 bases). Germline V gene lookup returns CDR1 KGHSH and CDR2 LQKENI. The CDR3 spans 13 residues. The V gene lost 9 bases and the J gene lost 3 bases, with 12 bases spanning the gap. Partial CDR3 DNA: TGTGCCAGTTCCAGGGACAACAATCAGCCC. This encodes CASSRDNNQP. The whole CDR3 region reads CASSRDNNQPQHF.

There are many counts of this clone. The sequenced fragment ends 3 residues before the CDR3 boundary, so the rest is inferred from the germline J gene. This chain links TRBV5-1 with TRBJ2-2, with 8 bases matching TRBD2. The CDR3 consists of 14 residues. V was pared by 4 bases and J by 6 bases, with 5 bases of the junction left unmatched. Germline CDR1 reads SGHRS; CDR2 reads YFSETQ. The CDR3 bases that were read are TGCGCCAGCAGCATCGGGGGGGCAGCCGGGGAG. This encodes CASSIGGAAGE. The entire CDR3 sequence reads CASSIGGAAGELFF.

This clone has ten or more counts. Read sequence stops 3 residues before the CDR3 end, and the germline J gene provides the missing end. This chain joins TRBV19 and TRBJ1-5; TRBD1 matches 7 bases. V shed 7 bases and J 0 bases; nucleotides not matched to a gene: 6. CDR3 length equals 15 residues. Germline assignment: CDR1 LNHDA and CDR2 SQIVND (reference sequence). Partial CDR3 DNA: TGTGCCAGTACACCGGGACAGTATAGCAATCAGCCC. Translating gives CASTPGQYSNQP. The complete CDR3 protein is CASTPGQYSNQPQHF.